This is a list of T cell receptor beta chains from one sample in a study of T-cell memory formation after mild COVID-19. Using its own MiXCR run on the 5' RACE reads, TCRdb lists one record per CDR3 protein. Altogether fewer than 650,000 distinct CDR3 sequences are present, about 20% being singletons, with the ten largest covering around 7.7%. The material sequenced was PBMCs or a T cell subset sorted from them (not recorded which). These receptors were taken from an adult woman who had mild COVID-19 (a few samples of this study predate the infection). Cell type and time point are not known. CDR3s include the opening cysteine and the closing phenylalanine or tryptophan. The order of the fields is D gene, clone size, J gene, V gene, CDR3 protein, CDR3 DNA. D genes are given only for firm matches. Clone size appears in some rows only: once, few, many, or a class for an expanded clone.

>TRBD2|many|TRBJ2-3|TRBV4-2
CASSRQGLAASTDTQYF
TGTGCCAGCAGCCGACAGGGACTAGCGGCCAGCACAGATACGCAGTATTTT
>TRBD2|few|TRBJ2-3|TRBV10-3
CATKGSSGSLDTQYF
TGTGCCACAAAAGGGTCTAGCGGGAGTTTAGATACGCAGTATTTT
>.|many|TRBJ2-7|TRBV29-1
CSVSGGGSSYEQYF
TGCAGCGTTTCCGGGGGCGGAAGCTCCTACGAGCAGTACTTC
>.|few|TRBJ2-1|TRBV19
CASSGPRGGNEQFF
TGTGCCAGTAGCGGTCCCAGGGGGGGCAATGAGCAGTTCTTC
>TRBD2|few|TRBJ2-1|TRBV11-2
CASSQASGSWTYNEQFF
TGTGCCAGCAGCCAGGCTAGCGGGAGCTGGACCTACAATGAGCAGTTCTTC
>.|few|TRBJ2-1|TRBV18
CASSPEGKLNNEQFF
TGTGCCAGCTCACCGGAGGGAAAGCTAAACAATGAGCAGTTCTTC
>TRBD1|few|TRBJ1-1|TRBV7-8
CASRPFRGQIAEAFF
TGTGCCAGCAGACCTTTCAGGGGGCAAATAGCTGAAGCTTTCTTT
>.|few|TRBJ2-1|TRBV4-3
CASSQVYSSYNEQFF
TGCGCCAGCAGCCAAGTCTACAGCTCCTACAATGAGCAGTTCTTC
>.|.|TRBJ2-3|TRBV2
CASSVGNPLVDGTDTQYF
TGTGCCAGCAGTGTTGGAAACCCGCTAGTAGATGGCACAGATACGCAGTATTTT
>.|.|TRBJ2-6|TRBV12-3/TRBV12-4
CASSSAGREGSGANVLTF
TGTGCCAGCAGTTCTGCGGGCAGGGAAGGGTCTGGGGCCAACGTCCTGACTTTC
>.|.|TRBJ2-3|TRBV5-6
CASSLVPQTDTQYF
TGTGCCAGCAGCTTGGTACCCCAGACAGATACGCAGTATTTT
>TRBD2|once|TRBJ2-5|TRBV2
CASSRTSGWETQYF
TGTGCCAGCAGTCGGACTAGCGGGTGGGAGACCCAGTACTTC
>TRBD1|.|TRBJ2-7|TRBV6-6
CASRIQGAQGSYEQYF
TGTGCCAGCAGAATTCAGGGGGCGCAGGGGTCCTACGAGCAGTACTTC
>.|.|TRBJ2-7|TRBV18
CASSPGCVGGSYEQYF
TGTGCCAGCTCACCGGGTTGCGTGGGGGGTTCCTACGAGCAGTACTTC
>TRBD2|.|TRBJ2-7|TRBV27
CASSLSAASGSHEQYF
TGTGCCAGCAGTTTATCGGCGGCTAGCGGGAGCCACGAGCAGTACTTC
>.|.|TRBJ1-1|TRBV6-5
CASTFAREGTEAFF
TGTGCCAGCACCTTCGCTAGGGAAGGCACTGAAGCTTTCTTT
>TRBD2|few|TRBJ2-1|TRBV12-3/TRBV12-4
CASSMRLADYNEQFF
TGTGCCAGCAGTATGAGACTAGCGGATTACAATGAGCAGTTCTTC
>TRBD2|few|TRBJ2-7|TRBV25-1
CASSDGEGNSYEQYF
TGTGCCAGCAGTGATGGGGAGGGAAACTCCTACGAGCAGTACTTC
>.|.|TRBJ2-3|TRBV5-1
CASSLLELASSTDTQYF
TGCGCCAGCAGCTTGCTTGAACTAGCATCTAGCACAGATACGCAGTATTTT
>TRBD1|.|TRBJ1-6|TRBV10-3
CAISPTGINNSPLHF
TGTGCCATCAGCCCGACAGGGATTAACAATTCACCCCTCCACTTT
>TRBD2|many|TRBJ2-3|TRBV7-9
CASSLGLAGPTDTQYF
TGTGCCAGCAGCTTAGGCCTAGCGGGGCCCACAGATACGCAGTATTTT
>.|few|TRBJ2-1|TRBV7-2
CASSSQESSYNEQFF
TGTGCCAGCAGCTCTCAGGAAAGCTCCTACAATGAGCAGTTCTTC
>TRBD1|.|TRBJ1-2|TRBV7-9
CASSLAQDRNYGYTF
TGTGCCAGCAGCTTAGCGCAGGACAGGAACTATGGCTACACCTTC